There are a few counts of the clone carrying this T cell receptor beta chain. Its antigen is not known. The record originates from a study of CD8 T cells in ankylosing spondylitis. The CDR3 has 14 residues. CDR1 is SGHRS and CDR2 is YFSETQ in the germline V gene. V shed 9 bases and J shed 1 base, with 16 bases lying between them. Making use of molecular barcodes, quantitative 5'-RACE generated TCR beta libraries. TCRdb analysed the 5' RACE reads with MiXCR anew, one entry per CDR3 protein. The data hold 450,000 or so distinct CDR3 sequences, with roughly 27% observed a single time. Study-level findings and limits: Blood of patients with ankylosing spondylitis appeared to be characterized by a TCR beta motif of several highly homologous variants. Clones linked to disease, bearing a CD8+ phenotype, were relatively rare in peripheral blood. Clones linked to disease were reported to show significant enrichment in matched ankylosing spondylitis synovial fluid.

The sample comprised blood, either unsorted or a sorted T cell fraction (not recorded which). The chain couples TRBV5-1 to TRBJ2-5; D is tentatively TRBD1 or TRBD2 (5 bases each). The sequence derives from a male donor with ankylosing spondylitis. In DNA form, the CDR3 reads TGCGCCACCAAGCTGGTCGGGACCCAAGAGACCCAGTACTTC. Translated, it gives CATKLVGTQETQYF.